This TCR beta chain is drawn from a study of STAT5B mutations in CD4+ large granular lymphocyte leukemia. Looking at the study overall: Among healthy controls, a particular HLA allele went with more CDR3 'QG' motifs.

Healthy controls were blood donor buffy coats. V was cut by 5 bases and J by 9 bases, with 14 bases left in between. The CDR3 is 13 residues long. Germline V gene sequence: CDR1 SEHNR, CDR2 FQNEAQ (reference sequence). TCRdb's table, derived via immunoSEQ multiplex PCR, lists solely in-frame clones and lacks some. The profile shows roughly 34,000 clones, about four fifths of them singletons. Findings of the study overall: Without HLA matching, higher CD4+ than CD8+ T-LGLL clonality could reflect small sample size.

Concerning this clone: The antigen remains unidentified.

The sequence derives from a human donor in good health. Sequences were obtained from CD4+ T cells from blood buffy coats. The chain uses TRBV7-9 and TRBJ1-5; TRBD1 might be the D (5 bases). The CDR3 DNA reads as TGTGCCAGCAGCACCGGGACCGCCAGGCCCCAGCATTTT. The encoded protein is CASSTGTARPQHF.